These 9 T cell receptor beta chains share one sample of origin, sequenced in a study of blood T cell repertoires in COVID-19. The data were produced by immunoSEQ multiplex PCR, yet TCRdb's version contains in-frame clones alone and is incomplete. The sample includes 130,000 or so clones, 88% of them seen just once. The sample consisted of peripheral blood. These receptors all stem from a human donor in a cohort sampled during active COVID-19.

This chain joins TRBV29-1 and TRBJ2-7, with 9 bases identical to TRBD1. Germline loops: CDR1 SQVTM, CDR2 ANQGSEA. V lost 4 bases, J lost 2 bases, and 6 bases stayed unmatched. This CDR3 has 14 amino acids. This CDR3 reads CSVAPRQGAYEQYF. In DNA, the CDR3 is TGCAGCGTTGCCCCCAGACAGGGGGCCTACGAGCAGTACTTC.

The chain has TRBV7-2 and TRBJ2-5; 8 bases align to TRBD2. This CDR3 is 12 amino acids long. Germline V gene sequence: CDR1 SGHTA, CDR2 FQGNSA. V trimming: 3 bases; J trimming: 9 bases; junction bases outside the gene matches: 3. The CDR3 is CASSFVGRAQYF. In nucleotides, the CDR3 is TGTGCCAGCAGCTTCGTCGGGAGGGCCCAGTACTTC.

The gene calls are TRBV7-2 and TRBJ2-1; TRBD2 matches at 8 bases. The CDR3 contains 15 residues. Germline assignment: CDR1 SGHTA and CDR2 FQGNSA. Unmatched junction bases numbered 7, after V lost 6 bases and J lost 3 bases. CDR3 nucleotide sequence: TGTGCCAGCAGTCACGGACTAGCCCTCTACAATGAGCAGTTCTTC. Its translation is CASSHGLALYNEQFF.

The chain carries TRBV11-3 and TRBJ2-1, with 7 bases aligning to TRBD1. V was pared by 3 bases and J by 2 bases, with 1 base of the junction left unmatched. The germline gives CDR1 SGHNT, CDR2 YENEEA. CDR3 size: 14 residues. For the CDR3, the DNA is TGTGCCAGCAGCTTGACAGGGCCCTACAATGAGCAGTTCTTC. Protein: CASSLTGPYNEQFF.

This chain connects TRBV5-4 to TRBJ2-7, with 16 bases fitting TRBD2. CDR3 length: 17 amino acids. CDR1 is SGHNT, CDR2 YYREEE, per germline (reference sequence). V lost 4 bases and J lost 1; bases outside the gene matches: 5. CDR3: CASSPGLAGGASYEQYF. CDR3 nucleotides: TGTGCCAGCAGCCCGGGACTAGCGGGGGGGGCGTCCTACGAGCAGTACTTC.

The J gene is TRBJ2-2, the V gene TRBV2, with D maybe TRBD1 (5 bases). Germline V lookup: CDR1 SNHLY, CDR2 FYNNEI. V lost 3 bases to trimming and J lost 2 bases, with 13 bases between them. The CDR3 is made up of 16 amino acids. As DNA, the CDR3 is TGTGCCAGCAGTGACGATCCAGGGTTCAACACCGGGGAGCTGTTTTTT. Encoded protein: CASSDDPGFNTGELFF.

This chain uses TRBV5-6 with TRBJ1-2; the match to TRBD1 covers 9 bases. Germline CDR1 reads SGHDT; CDR2 reads YYEEEE. The CDR3 sequence is 14 residues long. V shed 6 bases and J 2 bases; nucleotides not matched to a gene: 5. The CDR3 sequence: CASTRQGENYGYTF. The DNA for the CDR3 is TGTGCCAGCACCCGACAGGGGGAAAACTATGGCTACACCTTC.

The chain combines TRBV29-1 with TRBJ1-5, with D tentatively TRBD1 (6 bases). Germline assignment: CDR1 SQVTM and CDR2 ANQGSEA. The V end lost 6 bases, the J end lost 3 bases, and 15 bases lay between the germline ends. The CDR3 is 14 amino acids. The DNA for the CDR3 is TGCAGCGTCGGGGACACCACCTCCAATCAGCCCCAGCATTTT. The encoded protein is CSVGDTTSNQPQHF. Together with reference TRBV29-1 and TRBJ1-5, the CDR3 gives the full variable domain: SAVISQKPSRDICQRGTSLTIQCQVDSQVTMMFWYRQQPGQSLTLIATANQGSEATYESGFVIDKFPISRPNLTFSTLTVSNMSPEDSSIYLCSVGDTTSNQPQHFGDGTRLSIL.

About this clone itself: Within the sample, other DNA sequences also encode this same CDR3. CDR3 coding DNA: TGTGCCAGCAGCGTAGGGGCTCTAGCGGGCGAGACCCAGTACTTC. This encodes CASSVGALAGETQYF. The chain uses TRBV11-3 and TRBJ2-5, with TRBD2 matching 8 bases. Trimming cost V 5 bases and J 5 bases; bases outside gene matches: 10. This CDR3 contains 15 residues. Per germline, CDR1 SGHNT and CDR2 YENEEA.